One and the same sample provided the 10 T cell receptor beta chains below, sequenced in a study of blood T cells in healthy people across ages. Primers used in a second PCR of about 6 to 11 cycles were a sample-barcoded 5' primer and a J-beta primer mix. TCRdb called the 5' RACE reads again in MiXCR, with one record for every CDR3 protein. Among about 1,400,000 distinct CDR3 sequences listed, around two fifths were seen once. Sequencing was performed on blood. These receptors came from a woman aged 18-29 years in good health.

The rearrangement joins TRBV4-1 to TRBJ2-7, with D unresolved. V was pared by 1 base and J by 3 bases, with 13 bases between. The CDR3 runs 15 residues. From germline, CDR1 is MGHRA and CDR2 YSYEKL. CDR3 residues: CASSQVLSGIYEQYF. The CDR3 nucleotides are TGCGCCAGCAGCCAAGTATTGAGTGGTATCTACGAGCAGTACTTC.

DNA for the CDR3: TGTGCCAGCAGCTACTTTCTAGCGGGGGGGAAAGAAGAGACCCAGTACTTC. It encodes CASSYFLAGGKEETQYF. This chain connects TRBV2 to TRBJ2-5; 12 nucleotides match TRBD2. Germline V gene lookup returns CDR1 SNHLY and CDR2 FYNNEI. J was trimmed by 3 bases and V by 6 bases; bases with no gene match: 11. The length of the CDR3 is 17 residues. The complete variable domain, with remaining parts taken from reference TRBV2 and TRBJ2-5, reads EPEVTQTPSHQVTQMGQEVILRCVPISNHLYFYWYRQILGQKVEFLVSFYNNEISEKSEIFDDQFSVERPDGSNFTLKIRSTKLEDSAMYFCASSYFLAGGKEETQYFGPGTRLLVL.

This clonotype turned up a few times. This chain uses TRBV20-1 with TRBJ2-5, with 12 bases matching TRBD2. Germline V CDR1 and CDR2: DFQATT, SNEGSKA (reference sequence). The J segment lost 5 bases and the V segment lost 4 bases, leaving 5 bases of the junction unmatched. The CDR3 loop spans 14 amino acids. CDR3 coding DNA: TGCAGTGCTATCAGGACTAGCGGGATTGAGACCCAGTACTTC. As protein: CSAIRTSGIETQYF.

This rearrangement joins TRBV20-1 to TRBJ1-5, with TRBD1 matching over 9 bases. Germline CDR1 is DFQATT and CDR2 is SNEGSKA (reference sequence). CDR3 length equals 16 residues. V was pared by 5 bases and J by 7 bases, with 15 bases of the junction left unmatched. CDR3 loop: CSAPNSWTGDSQPQHF. The CDR3 nucleotides read TGCAGTGCTCCAAATTCATGGACAGGGGACAGCCAGCCCCAGCATTTT.

The chain's CDR3 is CASSLDRERAEAFF. In nucleotides, the CDR3 is TGTGCCAGCAGCTTAGATAGAGAACGTGCTGAAGCTTTCTTT. The chain links TRBV11-2 to TRBJ1-1; unclear D gene. The CDR3 extends over 14 amino acids. The ends were cut back, 0 bases at V and 6 bases at J, with 11 bases in the middle. Germline loops: CDR1 SGHAT, CDR2 FQNNGV.

The chain combines TRBV7-7 with TRBJ2-7; maybe TRBD1 (6 bases). This CDR3 has 16 amino acids. Germline CDR1 and CDR2: SSHAT and FNYEAQ (reference sequence). The V and J ends lost 5 bases and 0 bases respectively, with 17 bases between them. CDR3 sequence reads: CASSLREQGSSYEQYF. The CDR3 coding sequence is TGTGCCAGCAGCCTACGGGAACAGGGTAGCTCCTACGAGCAGTACTTC.

This chain connects TRBV27 to TRBJ1-1; 8 bases match TRBD1. The CDR3 consists of 14 residues. Trimming removed 5 bases from V and 4 bases from J; junction bases left unmatched: 6. Germline V gene lookup returns CDR1 MNHEY and CDR2 SMNVEV (reference sequence). The CDR3, as DNA: TGTGCCAGCAGTCCAGGGGGCCCGGGCACTGAAGCTTTCTTT. Its protein is CASSPGGPGTEAFF.

This rearrangement joins TRBV19 to TRBJ2-1, with D unclear. The CDR3 loop spans 16 amino acids. The V end lost 2 bases, the J end lost 2 bases, and 13 bases lay between the germline ends. Germline-derived CDR1 and CDR2 are LNHDA and SQIVND (reference sequence). The CDR3 DNA is TGTGCCAGTAGTATAAATGGAAGGGCCCCCTACAATGAGCAGTTCTTC. This gives the protein CASSINGRAPYNEQFF.

This clonotype has a handful of counts. The rearrangement joins TRBV12-3 or TRBV12-4 to TRBJ2-4; the D gene is possibly TRBD2 (5 bases). With the DNA end fitting TRBJ2-7 better, the J assignment may be wrong. The CDR3 sequence is 12 residues long. The CDR3 sequence is CASSVRGSEQYF. The CDR3 DNA reads as TGTGCCAGCAGCGTACGGGGAAGCGAGCAGTACTTC.

The chain couples TRBV4-1 to TRBJ2-1; D assignment may be TRBD1 or TRBD2 (6 bases each). Trimming took off 1 base at V and 4 bases at J, with 14 bases between the two ends. CDR1 and CDR2 from the germline V gene are MGHRA and YSYEKL. This CDR3 is built from 16 residues. The DNA of the CDR3 is TGCGCCAGCAGCCAAGGCCCTCGCGGGACATACAATGAGCAGTTCTTC. Translated, it gives CASSQGPRGTYNEQFF.